The next 6 T cell receptor beta chains were all read from a single sample in a study of cytomegalovirus exposure and HLA in healthy donors. 13 Jbeta primers and 60 Vbeta primers were used for the PCR. Clones were sequenced by immunoSEQ multiplex PCR, and TCRdb holds only the in-frame ones, with some missing. The top ten clones hold approximately 1.6% of a sample with around 150,000 clones, 82% of them seen once. Sequenced sample: PBMCs. The receptors shown here come from a girl aged 10-17 years in good health and CMV-seropositive.

The chain combines TRBV6-1 with TRBJ2-7; 8 bases map to TRBD1. Germline V gene data show CDR1 as MNHNS and CDR2 as SASEGT. With V trimmed by 7 bases and J by 2 bases, 10 bases remained unmatched. The length of the CDR3 is 15 residues. CDR3 region: CASIDGQGYPYEQYF. CDR3 nucleotide sequence: TGTGCCAGCATCGATGGACAGGGATACCCCTACGAGCAGTACTTC.

This clone was seen a handful of times. This CDR3 reads CASSFTGTGAGELFF. As DNA, the CDR3 is TGTGCCAGCAGTTTTACCGGGACAGGGGCCGGGGAGCTGTTTTTT. The chain recombines TRBV25-1 with TRBJ2-2; 10 bases map to TRBD1. From germline, CDR1 is MGHDK and CDR2 SYGVNS. The CDR3 runs to 15 residues. V gave up 5 bases and J gave up 6 bases; unmatched junction bases: 6.

The chain recombines TRBV11-2 with TRBJ2-3; D is unresolved. The length of the CDR3 is 13 residues. Germline lookup yields CDR1 SGHAT and CDR2 FQNNGV. Trimming shortened V by 3 bases and J by 5 bases, and 9 bases separated the two germline ends. The CDR3 DNA sequence: TGTGCCAGCAGCTTGGCTACTAAAGATACGCAGTATTTT. Encoded protein: CASSLATKDTQYF.

The chain is built from TRBV5-1 and TRBJ1-1; 10 bases are a match to TRBD1. The V gene end was trimmed by 3 bases and the J gene end by 5 bases; junction bases not matched to a gene: 7. Germline assignment: CDR1 SGHRS and CDR2 YFSETQ. The CDR3 runs to 15 residues. The CDR3 nucleotides are TGCGCCAGCAGCTCCGGACAGGGGGGCCAGACTGAAGCTTTCTTT. This sequence encodes CASSSGQGGQTEAFF.

There are a few counts of this clone. This chain joins TRBV7-2 and TRBJ2-2; 10 bases fit TRBD2. J gave up 4 bases and V 3 bases, and 5 bases lay outside the gene matches. Germline V gene data show CDR1 as SGHTA and CDR2 as FQGNSA. This CDR3 has 16 amino acids. CDR3 nucleotides: TGTGCCAGCAGCTTCCAACTAGCGGGGCTCACCGGGGAGCTGTTTTTT. Translating it yields CASSFQLAGLTGELFF.

The gene calls are TRBV28 and TRBJ2-1; 7 bases line up with TRBD1. The CDR3 contains 15 residues. V was pared by 3 bases and J by 7 bases, with 9 bases of the junction left unmatched. The germline CDR1 and CDR2 sequences are MDHEN and SYDVKM. The CDR3 protein is CASSFYQGVSNEQFF. CDR3 coding DNA: TGTGCCAGCAGTTTTTACCAGGGGGTATCAAATGAGCAGTTCTTC.